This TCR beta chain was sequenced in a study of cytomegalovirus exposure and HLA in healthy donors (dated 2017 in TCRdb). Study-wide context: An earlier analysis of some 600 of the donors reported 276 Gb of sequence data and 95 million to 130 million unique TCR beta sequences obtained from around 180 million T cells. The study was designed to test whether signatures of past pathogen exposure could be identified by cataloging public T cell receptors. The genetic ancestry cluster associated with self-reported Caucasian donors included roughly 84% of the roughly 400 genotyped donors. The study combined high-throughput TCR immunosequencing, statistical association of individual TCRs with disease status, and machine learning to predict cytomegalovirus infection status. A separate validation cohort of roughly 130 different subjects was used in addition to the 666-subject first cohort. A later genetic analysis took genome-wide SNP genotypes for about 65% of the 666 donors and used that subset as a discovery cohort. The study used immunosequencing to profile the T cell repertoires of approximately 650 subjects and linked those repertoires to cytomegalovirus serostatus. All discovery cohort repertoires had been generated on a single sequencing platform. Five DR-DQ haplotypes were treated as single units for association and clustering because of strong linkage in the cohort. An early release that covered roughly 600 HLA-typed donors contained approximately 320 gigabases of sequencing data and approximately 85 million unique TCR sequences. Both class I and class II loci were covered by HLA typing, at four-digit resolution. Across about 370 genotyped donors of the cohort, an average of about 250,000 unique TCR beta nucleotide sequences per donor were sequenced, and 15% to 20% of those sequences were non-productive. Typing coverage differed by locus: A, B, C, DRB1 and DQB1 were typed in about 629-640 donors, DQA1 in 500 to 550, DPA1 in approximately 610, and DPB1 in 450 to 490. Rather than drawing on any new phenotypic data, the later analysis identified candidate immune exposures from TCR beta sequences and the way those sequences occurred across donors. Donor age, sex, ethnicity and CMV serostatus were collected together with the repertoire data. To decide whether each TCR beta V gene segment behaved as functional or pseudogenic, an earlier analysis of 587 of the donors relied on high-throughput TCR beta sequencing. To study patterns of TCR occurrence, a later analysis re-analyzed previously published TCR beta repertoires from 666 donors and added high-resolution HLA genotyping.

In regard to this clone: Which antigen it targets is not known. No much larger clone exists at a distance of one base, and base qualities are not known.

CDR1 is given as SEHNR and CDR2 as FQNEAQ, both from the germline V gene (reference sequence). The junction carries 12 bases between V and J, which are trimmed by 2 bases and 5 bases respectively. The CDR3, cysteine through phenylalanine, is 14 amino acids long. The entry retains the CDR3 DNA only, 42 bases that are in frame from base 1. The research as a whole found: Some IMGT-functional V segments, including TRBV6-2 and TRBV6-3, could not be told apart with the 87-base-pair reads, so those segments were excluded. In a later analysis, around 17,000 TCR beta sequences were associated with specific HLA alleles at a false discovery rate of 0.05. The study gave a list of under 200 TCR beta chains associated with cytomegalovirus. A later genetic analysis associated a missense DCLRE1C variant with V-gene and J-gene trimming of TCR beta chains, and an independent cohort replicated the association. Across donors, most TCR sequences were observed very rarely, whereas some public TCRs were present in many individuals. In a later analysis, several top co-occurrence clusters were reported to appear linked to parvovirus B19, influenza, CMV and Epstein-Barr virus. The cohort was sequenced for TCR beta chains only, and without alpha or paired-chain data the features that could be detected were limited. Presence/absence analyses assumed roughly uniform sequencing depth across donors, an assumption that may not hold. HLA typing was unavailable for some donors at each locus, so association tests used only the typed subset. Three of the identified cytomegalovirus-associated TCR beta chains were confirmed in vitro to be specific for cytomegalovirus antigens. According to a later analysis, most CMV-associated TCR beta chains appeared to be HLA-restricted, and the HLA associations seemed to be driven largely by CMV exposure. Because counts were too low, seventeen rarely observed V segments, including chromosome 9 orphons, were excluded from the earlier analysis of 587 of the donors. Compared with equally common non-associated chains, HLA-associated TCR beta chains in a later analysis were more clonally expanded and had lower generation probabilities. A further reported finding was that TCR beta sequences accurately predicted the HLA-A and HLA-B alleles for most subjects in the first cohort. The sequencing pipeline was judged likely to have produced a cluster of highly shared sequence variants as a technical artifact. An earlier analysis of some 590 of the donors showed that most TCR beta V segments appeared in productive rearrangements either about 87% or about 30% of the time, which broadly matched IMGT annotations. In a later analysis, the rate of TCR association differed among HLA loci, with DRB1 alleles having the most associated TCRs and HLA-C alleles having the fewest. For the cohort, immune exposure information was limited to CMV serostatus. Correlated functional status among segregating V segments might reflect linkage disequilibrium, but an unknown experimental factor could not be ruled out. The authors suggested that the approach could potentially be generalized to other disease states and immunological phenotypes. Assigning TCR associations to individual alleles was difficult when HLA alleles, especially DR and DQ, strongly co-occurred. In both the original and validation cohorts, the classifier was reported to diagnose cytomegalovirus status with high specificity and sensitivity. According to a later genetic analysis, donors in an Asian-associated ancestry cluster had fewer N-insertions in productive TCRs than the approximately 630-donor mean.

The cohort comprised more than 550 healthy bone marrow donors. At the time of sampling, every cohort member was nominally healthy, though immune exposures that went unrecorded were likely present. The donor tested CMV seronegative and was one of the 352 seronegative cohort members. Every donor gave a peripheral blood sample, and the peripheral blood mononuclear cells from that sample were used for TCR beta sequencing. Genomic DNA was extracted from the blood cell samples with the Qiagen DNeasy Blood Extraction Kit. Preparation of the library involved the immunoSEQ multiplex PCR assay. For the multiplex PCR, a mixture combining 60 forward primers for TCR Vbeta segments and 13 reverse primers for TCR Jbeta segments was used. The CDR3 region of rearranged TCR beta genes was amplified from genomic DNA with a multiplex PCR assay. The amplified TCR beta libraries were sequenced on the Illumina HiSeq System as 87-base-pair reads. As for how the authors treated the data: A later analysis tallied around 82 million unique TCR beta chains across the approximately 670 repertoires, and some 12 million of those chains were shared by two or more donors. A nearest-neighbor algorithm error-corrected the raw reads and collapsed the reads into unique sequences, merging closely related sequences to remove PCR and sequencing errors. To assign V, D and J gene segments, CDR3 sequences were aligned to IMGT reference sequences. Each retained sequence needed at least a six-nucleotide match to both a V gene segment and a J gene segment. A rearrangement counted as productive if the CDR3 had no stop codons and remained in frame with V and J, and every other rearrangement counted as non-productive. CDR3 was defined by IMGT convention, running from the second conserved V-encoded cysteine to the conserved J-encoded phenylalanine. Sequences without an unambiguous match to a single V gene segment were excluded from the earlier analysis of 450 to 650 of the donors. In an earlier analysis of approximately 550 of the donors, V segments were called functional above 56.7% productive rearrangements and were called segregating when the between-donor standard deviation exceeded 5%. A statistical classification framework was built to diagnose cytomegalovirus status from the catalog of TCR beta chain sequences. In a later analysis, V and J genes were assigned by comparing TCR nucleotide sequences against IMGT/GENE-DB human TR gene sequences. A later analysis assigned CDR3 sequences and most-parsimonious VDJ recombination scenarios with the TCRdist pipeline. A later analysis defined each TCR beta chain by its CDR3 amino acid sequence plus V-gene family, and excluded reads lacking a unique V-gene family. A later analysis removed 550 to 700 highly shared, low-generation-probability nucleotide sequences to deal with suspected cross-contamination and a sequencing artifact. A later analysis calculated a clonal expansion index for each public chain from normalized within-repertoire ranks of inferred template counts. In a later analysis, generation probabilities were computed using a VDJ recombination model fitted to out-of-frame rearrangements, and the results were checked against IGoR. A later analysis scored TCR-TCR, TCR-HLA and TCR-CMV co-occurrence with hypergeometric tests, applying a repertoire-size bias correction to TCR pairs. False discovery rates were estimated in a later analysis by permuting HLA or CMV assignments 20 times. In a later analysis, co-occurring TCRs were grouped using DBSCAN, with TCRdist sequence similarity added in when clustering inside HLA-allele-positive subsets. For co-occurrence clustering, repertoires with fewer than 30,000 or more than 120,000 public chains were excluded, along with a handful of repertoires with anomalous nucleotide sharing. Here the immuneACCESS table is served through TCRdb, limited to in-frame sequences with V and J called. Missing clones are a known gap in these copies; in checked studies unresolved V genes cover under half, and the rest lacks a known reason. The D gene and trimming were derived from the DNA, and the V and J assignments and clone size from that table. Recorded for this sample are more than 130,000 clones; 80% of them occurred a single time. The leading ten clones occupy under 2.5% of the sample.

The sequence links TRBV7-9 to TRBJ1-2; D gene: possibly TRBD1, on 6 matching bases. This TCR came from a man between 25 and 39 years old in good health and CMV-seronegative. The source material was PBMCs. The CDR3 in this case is CASSLRTESYGYTF. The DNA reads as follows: TGTGCCAGCAGCTTAAGGACAGAGAGTTATGGCTACACCTTC.